The sequence of this TCR beta chain was determined in a study of chemoradiotherapy in HPV16-positive cancers (dated by TCRdb to between 2021 and 2024). Regarding the research as a whole: Candidate HPV-specific T-cell clones and common TCR motifs were defined through functional T-cell assays on cells from two HPV16-positive patients. Whether T-cell immunity against the HPV oncoproteins E6 and E7 changes during chemoradiotherapy and whether survival is affected by this immunity were examined in the study. The candidate HPV-specific TCRs and motifs were subsequently tracked in TCR repertoires obtained from 65 to 95 patients with HPV-related cancers.

A distance of 9 bases separates the germline ends of V and J, which lose 0 bases and 0 bases respectively. From the germline V gene (reference sequence), CDR1 is GTSNPN and CDR2 is SVGIG. The CDR3 contains 15 residues, cysteine and phenylalanine counted. Here the CDR3 DNA is all that survives: 45 bases in frame from base 1. Points on this clone: Its antigen is still unknown. No clone much larger than this one lies a single base away; base qualities are absent.

Repertoires were sampled repeatedly over the course of chemoradiotherapy so that clonal expansion in the tumor microenvironment could be followed. General conclusions and limits of the study: The survival association was reported for HPV16-positive patients, and the functional definition of HPV-specific T cells was derived from only two HPV16-positive patients. Expansion of candidate HPV-specific clones and E7-related TCR motifs was observed in the tumor microenvironment during treatment, whereas no such expansion was observed for non-HPV-specific T cells. Among HPV16-positive patients, expansion of HPV-responsive T cells during chemoradiotherapy was associated with better recurrence-free survival.

The library was generated by the immunoSEQ multiplex PCR assay. TCRdb obtained this table from immuneACCESS and retained in-frame rearrangements with V and J assigned. These tables miss some clones; where compared with another copy, unresolved V genes account for less than half of the shortfall, and the remainder is unexplained. Recorded for this sample are several thousand clones; around 78% of them occurred a single time. The top ten clones comprise under 40% of the sample. This sample was taken from a patient who underwent chemoradiotherapy. The TCR comes from a human donor with HPV-associated anogenital cancer. The chain is assembled from TRBV30 and TRBJ1-3, with a weak D call of TRBD1 (5 bases match). The CDR3 region: CAWSVQAFSGNTIYF. The nucleotides are TGTGCCTGGAGTGTACAGGCCTTCTCTGGAAACACCATATATTTT.